One T cell receptor (beta chain) is described in this entry. The data are from a study of monozygotic twins with inflammatory bowel disease. The CDR3 consists of 17 residues. Germline V lookup: CDR1 ENHRY, CDR2 SYGVKD. Investigators extracted total RNA from whole blood and did not sort T cells. TCRdb reprocessed the 5' RACE reads, keeping one entry per CDR3 protein, no DNA. In total, the table holds roughly 160,000 distinct CDR3 sequences. The receptor was isolated from a human donor with ulcerative colitis or Crohn's disease, or a healthy co-twin of an affected twin (not recorded which). This chain joins TRBV10-3 and TRBJ2-7; as DNA is missing, the TRBD1 call by TCRdb cannot be tested. Sequencing was done on a sample of blood. The CDR3 reads CAIAGTGPRNGGYEQYF.